The clone carrying this T cell receptor (beta chain) occurred once. Antigen: not known. The record originates from a study of CD8 T cells in ankylosing spondylitis. Study outcomes and limitations: Clones linked with disease were CD8+ and fairly uncommon in the peripheral blood. Reported data indicate significant enrichment of disease-linked clones within matched ankylosing spondylitis synovial fluid. Made up of eight highly homologous variants, a TCR beta motif appeared characteristic of ankylosing spondylitis blood.

Quantitative 5'-RACE was performed with molecular barcodes, and it yielded the TCR beta libraries. TCRdb reprocessed the 5' RACE reads via MiXCR and lists one record per CDR3 protein. Counted here are 300,000 to 350,000 distinct CDR3 sequences, roughly 15% occurring once; the ten biggest clones make up 0.85% to 1.4%. The source of this sequence is a male donor with ankylosing spondylitis or in good health (not recorded which). The specimen sequenced was blood, either unsorted or a sorted T cell fraction (not recorded which).

This chain's CDR3 is CASSRQLNTGELFF. DNA for the CDR3: TGTGCCAGTAGTAGGCAGTTGAACACCGGGGAGCTGTTTTTT. The chain combines TRBV19 with TRBJ2-2; D is ambiguous. V was clipped by 4 bases and J by 1 base, with 7 bases between them. CDR3 length: 14 residues. Germline assignment: CDR1 LNHDA and CDR2 SQIVND (reference sequence). Using reference TRBV19 and TRBJ2-2 for the parts outside the CDR3, the full variable domain is DGGITQSPKYLFRKEGQNVTLSCEQNLNHDAMYWYRQDPGQGLRLIYYSQIVNDFQKGDIAEGYSVSREKKESFPLTVTSAQKNPTAFYLCASSRQLNTGELFFGEGSRLTVL.